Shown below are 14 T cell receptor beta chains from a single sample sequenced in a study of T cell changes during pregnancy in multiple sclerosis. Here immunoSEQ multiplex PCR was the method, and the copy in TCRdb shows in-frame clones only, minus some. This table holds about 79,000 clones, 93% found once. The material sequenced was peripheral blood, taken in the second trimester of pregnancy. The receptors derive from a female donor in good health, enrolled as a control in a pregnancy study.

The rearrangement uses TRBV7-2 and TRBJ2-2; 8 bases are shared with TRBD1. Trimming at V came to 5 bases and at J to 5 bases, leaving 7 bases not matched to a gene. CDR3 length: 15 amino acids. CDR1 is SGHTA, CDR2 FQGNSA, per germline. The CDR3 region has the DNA TGTGCCAGCAGCCCTCGGACAGGGAGGACCGGGGAGCTGTTTTTT. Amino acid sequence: CASSPRTGRTGELFF.

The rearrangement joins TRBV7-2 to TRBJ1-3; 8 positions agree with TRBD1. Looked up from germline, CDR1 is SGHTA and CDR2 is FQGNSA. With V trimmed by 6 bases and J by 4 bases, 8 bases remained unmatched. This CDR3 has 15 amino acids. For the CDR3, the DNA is TGTGCCAGCAGATATACAGGGGGTTCGGGAAACACCATATATTTT. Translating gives CASRYTGGSGNTIYF.

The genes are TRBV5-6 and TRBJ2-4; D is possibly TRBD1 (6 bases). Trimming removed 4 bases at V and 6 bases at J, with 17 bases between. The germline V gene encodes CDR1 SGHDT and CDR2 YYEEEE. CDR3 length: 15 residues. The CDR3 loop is CASSGRRTALNIQYF. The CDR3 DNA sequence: TGTGCCAGCAGCGGAAGGAGGACAGCCCTAAACATTCAGTACTTC.

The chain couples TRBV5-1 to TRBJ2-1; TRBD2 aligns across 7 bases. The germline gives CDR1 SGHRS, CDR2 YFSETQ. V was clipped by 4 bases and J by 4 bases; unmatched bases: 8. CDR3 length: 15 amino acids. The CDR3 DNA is TGCGCCAGCAGCCGGGCGGGGGACGGATACAATGAGCAGTTCTTC. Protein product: CASSRAGDGYNEQFF.

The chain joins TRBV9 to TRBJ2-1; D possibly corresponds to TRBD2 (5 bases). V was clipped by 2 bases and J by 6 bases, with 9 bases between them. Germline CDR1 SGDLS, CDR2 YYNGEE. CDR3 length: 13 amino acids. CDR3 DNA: TGTGCCAGCAGCGTTGGACTCCTCAATGAGCAGTTCTTC. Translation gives CASSVGLLNEQFF.

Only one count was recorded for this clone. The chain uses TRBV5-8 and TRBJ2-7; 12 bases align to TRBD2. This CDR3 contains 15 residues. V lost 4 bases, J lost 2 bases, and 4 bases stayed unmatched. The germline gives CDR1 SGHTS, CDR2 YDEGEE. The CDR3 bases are TGTGCCAGCAGCCTGACTAGCGGGGGACCCTACGAGCAGTACTTC. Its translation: CASSLTSGGPYEQYF.

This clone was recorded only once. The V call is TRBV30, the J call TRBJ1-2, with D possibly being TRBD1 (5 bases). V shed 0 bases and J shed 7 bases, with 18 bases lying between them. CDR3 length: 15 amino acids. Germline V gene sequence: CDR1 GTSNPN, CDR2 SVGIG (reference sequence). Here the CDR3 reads CAWSVPGLGSGGYTF. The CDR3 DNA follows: TGTGCCTGGAGTGTACCGGGACTGGGGTCGGGTGGCTACACCTTC.

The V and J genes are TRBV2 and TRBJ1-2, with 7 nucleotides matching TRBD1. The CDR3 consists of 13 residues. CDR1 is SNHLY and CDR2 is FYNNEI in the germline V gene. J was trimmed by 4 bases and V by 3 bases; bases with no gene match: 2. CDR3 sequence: CASSEDRSYGYTF. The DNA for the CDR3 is TGTGCCAGCAGTGAGGACAGGAGCTATGGCTACACCTTC. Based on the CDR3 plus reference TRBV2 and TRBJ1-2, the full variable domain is EPEVTQTPSHQVTQMGQEVILRCVPISNHLYFYWYRQILGQKVEFLVSFYNNEISEKSEIFDDQFSVERPDGSNFTLKIRSTKLEDSAMYFCASSEDRSYGYTFGSGTRLTVV.

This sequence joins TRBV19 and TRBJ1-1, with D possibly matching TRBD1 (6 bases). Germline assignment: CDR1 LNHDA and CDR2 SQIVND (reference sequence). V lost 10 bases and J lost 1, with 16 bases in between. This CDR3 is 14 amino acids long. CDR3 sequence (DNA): TGTGCCACCTCCCCCAGGGGCACGAACACTGAAGCTTTCTTT. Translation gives CATSPRGTNTEAFF.

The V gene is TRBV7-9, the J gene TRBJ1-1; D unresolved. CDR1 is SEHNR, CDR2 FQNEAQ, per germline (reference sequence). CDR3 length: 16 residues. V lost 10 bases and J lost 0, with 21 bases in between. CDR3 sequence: CAIPREAADLNTEAFF. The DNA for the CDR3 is TGTGCCATCCCTCGAGAGGCGGCGGACTTGAACACTGAAGCTTTCTTT.

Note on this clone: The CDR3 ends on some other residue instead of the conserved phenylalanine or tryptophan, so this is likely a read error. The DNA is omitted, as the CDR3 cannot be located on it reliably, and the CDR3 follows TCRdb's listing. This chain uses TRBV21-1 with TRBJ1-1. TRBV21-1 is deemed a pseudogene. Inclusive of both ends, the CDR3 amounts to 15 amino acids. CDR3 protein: CASSKKSLTGGGGIG.

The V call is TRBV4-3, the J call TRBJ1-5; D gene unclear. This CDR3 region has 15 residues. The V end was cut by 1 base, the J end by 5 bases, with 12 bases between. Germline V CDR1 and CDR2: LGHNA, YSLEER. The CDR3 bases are TGCGCCAGCAGCCAAGGTGAGGGCGGTGATCAGCCCCAGCATTTT. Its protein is CASSQGEGGDQPQHF.

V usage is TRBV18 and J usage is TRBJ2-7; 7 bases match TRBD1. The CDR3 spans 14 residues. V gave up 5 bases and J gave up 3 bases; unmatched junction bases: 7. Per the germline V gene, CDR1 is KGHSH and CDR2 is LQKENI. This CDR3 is CASSEKGQYYEQYF. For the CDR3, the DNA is TGTGCCAGCTCAGAGAAGGGACAGTACTACGAGCAGTACTTC.

This CDR3 reads CASSSASGGSYNEQFF. The CDR3 coding sequence is TGTGCCAGCAGTTCCGCTAGCGGGGGGTCCTACAATGAGCAGTTCTTC. The rearrangement joins TRBV27 to TRBJ2-1; 11 bases line up with TRBD2. The V and J ends lost 4 bases and 1 base, in that order; junction bases with no gene match: 3. Looked up from germline, CDR1 is MNHEY and CDR2 is SMNVEV (reference sequence). The CDR3 extends over 16 amino acids.